The present TCR beta chain was sequenced within a study of early T cells in non-severe SARS-CoV-2 infection. This clonotype turned up a few times. Germline V CDR1 and CDR2: SGDLS, YYNGEE. This CDR3 is built from 14 residues. V gave up 4 bases and J gave up 5 bases; unmatched junction bases: 8. TCRdb reprocessed the 5' RACE reads with MiXCR, giving one entry per CDR3 protein. The sample has 40,000 or so distinct CDR3 sequences; roughly 10% are singletons. This clonotype was obtained from an adult who was a healthcare worker with PCR-confirmed SARS-CoV-2 infection or an uninfected control (not recorded which). The rearrangement joins TRBV9 to TRBJ1-1; TRBD1 aligns across 7 bases. The sequenced sample was whole blood. CDR3 protein: CASSHPNRGTEAFF. CDR3 DNA: TGTGCCAGCAGCCATCCCAACAGGGGAACTGAAGCTTTCTTT.